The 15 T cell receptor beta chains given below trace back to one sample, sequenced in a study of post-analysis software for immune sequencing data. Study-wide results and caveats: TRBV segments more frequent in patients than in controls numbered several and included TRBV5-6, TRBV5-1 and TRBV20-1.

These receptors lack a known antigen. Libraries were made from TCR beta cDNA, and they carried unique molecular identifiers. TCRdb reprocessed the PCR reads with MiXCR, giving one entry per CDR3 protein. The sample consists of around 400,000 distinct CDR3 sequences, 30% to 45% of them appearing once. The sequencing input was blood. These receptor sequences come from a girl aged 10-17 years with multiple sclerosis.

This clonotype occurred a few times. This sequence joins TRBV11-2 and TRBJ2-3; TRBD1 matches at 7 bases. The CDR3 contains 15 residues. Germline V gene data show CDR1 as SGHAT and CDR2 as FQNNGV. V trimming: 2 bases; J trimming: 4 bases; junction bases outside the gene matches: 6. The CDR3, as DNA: TGTGCCAGCAGCTTATTACAGGGGCCCGCAGATACGCAGTATTTT. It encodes CASSLLQGPADTQYF. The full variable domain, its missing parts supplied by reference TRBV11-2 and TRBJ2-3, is EAGVAQSPRYKIIEKRQSVAFWCNPISGHATLYWYQQILGQGPKLLIQFQNNGVVDDSQLPKDRFSAERLKGVDSTLKIQPAKLEDSAVYLCASSLLQGPADTQYFGPGTRLTVL.

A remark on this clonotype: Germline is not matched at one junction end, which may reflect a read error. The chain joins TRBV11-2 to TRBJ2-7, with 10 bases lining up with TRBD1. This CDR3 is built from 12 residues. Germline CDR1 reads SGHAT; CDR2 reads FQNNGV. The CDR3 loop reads CASSLRDRGHHF. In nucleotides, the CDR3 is TGTGCCAGCAGCTTAAGAGACAGGGGGCATCACTTC.

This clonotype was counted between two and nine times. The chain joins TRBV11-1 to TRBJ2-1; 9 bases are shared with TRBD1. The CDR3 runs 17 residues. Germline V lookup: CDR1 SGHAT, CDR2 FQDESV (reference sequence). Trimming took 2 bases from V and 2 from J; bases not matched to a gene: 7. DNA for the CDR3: TGTGCCAGCAGCTTACCCAATGACAGGGGGACCTACAATGAGCAGTTCTTC. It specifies CASSLPNDRGTYNEQFF. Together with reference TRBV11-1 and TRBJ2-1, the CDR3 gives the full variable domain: EAEVAQSPRYKITEKSQAVAFWCDPISGHATLYWYRQILGQGPELLVQFQDESVVDDSQLPKDRFSAERLKGVDSTLKIQPAELGDSAMYLCASSLPNDRGTYNEQFFGPGTRLTVL.

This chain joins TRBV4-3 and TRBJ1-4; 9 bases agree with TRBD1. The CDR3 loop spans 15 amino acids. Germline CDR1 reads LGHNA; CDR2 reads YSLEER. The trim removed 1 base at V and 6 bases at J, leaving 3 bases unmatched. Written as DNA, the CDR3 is TGCGCCAGCAGCCAAGCCGGGACAGGGTATGAAAAACTGTTTTTT. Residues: CASSQAGTGYEKLFF.

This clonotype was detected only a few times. The CDR3 DNA reads TGTGCCAGCAGCTTAGCTCAGCGGGGGAATAACAATGAGCAGTTCTTC. Residues: CASSLAQRGNNNEQFF. This sequence joins TRBV7-6 and TRBJ2-1; 8 nucleotides match TRBD2. V dropped 0 bases and J dropped 5; count of bases not matched to a gene: 6. CDR3 length: 16 amino acids. Germline V gene lookup returns CDR1 SGHVS and CDR2 FNYEAQ.

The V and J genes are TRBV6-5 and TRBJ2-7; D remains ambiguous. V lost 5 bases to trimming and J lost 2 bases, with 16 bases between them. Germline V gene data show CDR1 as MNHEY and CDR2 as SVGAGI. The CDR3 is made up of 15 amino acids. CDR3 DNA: TGTGCCAGCAGTGGTTCATATGGGGTACCCTACGAGCAGTACTTC. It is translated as CASSGSYGVPYEQYF.

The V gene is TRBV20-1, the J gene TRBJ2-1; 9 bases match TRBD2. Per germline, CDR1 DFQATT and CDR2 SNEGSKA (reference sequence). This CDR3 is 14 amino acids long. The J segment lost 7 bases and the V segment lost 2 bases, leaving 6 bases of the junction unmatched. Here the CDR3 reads CSARRAGGLNEQFF. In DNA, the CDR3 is TGCAGTGCTAGAAGGGCGGGGGGGCTGAATGAGCAGTTCTTC.

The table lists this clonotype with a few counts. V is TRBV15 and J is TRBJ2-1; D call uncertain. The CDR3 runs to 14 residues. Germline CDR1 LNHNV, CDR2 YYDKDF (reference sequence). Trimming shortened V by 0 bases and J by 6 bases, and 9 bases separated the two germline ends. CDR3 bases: TGTGCCACCAGCAGAGAGCCAGCCGGCAATGAGCAGTTCTTC. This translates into CATSREPAGNEQFF.

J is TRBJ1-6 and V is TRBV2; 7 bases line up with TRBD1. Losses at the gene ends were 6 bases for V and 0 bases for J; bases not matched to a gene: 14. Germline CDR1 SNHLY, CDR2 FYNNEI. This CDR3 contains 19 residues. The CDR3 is CASRPLGTANRSYNSPLHF. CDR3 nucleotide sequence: TGTGCCAGCAGACCATTGGGGACAGCAAACCGCTCCTATAATTCACCCCTCCACTTT.

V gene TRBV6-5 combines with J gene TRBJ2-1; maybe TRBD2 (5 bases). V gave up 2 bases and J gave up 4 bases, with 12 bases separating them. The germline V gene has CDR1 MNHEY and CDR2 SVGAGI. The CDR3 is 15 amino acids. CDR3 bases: TGTGCCAGCAGTTACGGGCCAGGAGGATACAATGAGCAGTTCTTC. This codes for CASSYGPGGYNEQFF.

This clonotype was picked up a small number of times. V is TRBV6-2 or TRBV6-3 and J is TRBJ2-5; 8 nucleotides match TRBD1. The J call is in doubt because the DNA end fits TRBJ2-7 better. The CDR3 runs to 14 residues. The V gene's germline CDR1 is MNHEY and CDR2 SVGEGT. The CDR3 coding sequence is TGTGCCAGCAGAACAGGGACAGGTTATAACGAGCAGTACTTC. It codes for CASRTGTGYNEQYF.

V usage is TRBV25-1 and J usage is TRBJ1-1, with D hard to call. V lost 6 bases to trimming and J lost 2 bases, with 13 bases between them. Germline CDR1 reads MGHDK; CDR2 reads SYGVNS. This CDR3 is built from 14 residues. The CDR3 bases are TGTGCCAGCAGCTCGCTAGCGGGAAACACTGAAGCTTTCTTT. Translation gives CASSSLAGNTEAFF.

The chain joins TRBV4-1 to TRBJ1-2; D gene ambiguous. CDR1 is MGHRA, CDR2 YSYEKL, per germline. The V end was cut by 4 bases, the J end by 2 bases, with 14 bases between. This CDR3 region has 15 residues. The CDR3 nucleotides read TGCGCCAGCAGCCCTGGGAGGAAGGAAAACTATGGCTACACCTTC. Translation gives CASSPGRKENYGYTF.

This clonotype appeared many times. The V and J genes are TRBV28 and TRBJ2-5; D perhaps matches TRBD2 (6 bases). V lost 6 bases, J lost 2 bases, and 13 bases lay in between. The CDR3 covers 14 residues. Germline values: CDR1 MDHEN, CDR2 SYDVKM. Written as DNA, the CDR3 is TGTGCCAGCAGCTTGTTGGCGGGGCAAGAGACCCAGTACTTC. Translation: CASSLLAGQETQYF.

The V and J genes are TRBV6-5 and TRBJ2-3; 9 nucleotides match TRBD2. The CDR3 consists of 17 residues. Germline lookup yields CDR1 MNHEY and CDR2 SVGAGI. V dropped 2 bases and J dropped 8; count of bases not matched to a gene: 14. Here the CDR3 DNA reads TGTGCCAGCAGTTACGGCCAGGGACTAGCTAATGTCGGTACGCAGTATTTT. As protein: CASSYGQGLANVGTQYF.